The T cell receptor beta chain described here comes from a study of cytomegalovirus exposure and HLA in healthy donors. Study at large: Some 85 million unique TCRs, all from HLA-typed donors, were included in an early release of the data. Study-wide points: Immune exposure was documented only through CMV serostatus.

A note on this clone: Its antigen is currently unknown.

PCR employed 60 Vbeta and 13 Jbeta primers. TCRdb keeps only in-frame clones here, not all; method: immunoSEQ multiplex PCR. This table has 200,000 to 250,000 clones, about 85% appearing once. The receptor's source is a human donor in good health. The sample taken for sequencing was PBMCs.

CDR3 in DNA: TGCGCCAGCAGCTTGGTATACACCGGGGAGCTGTTTTTT. This encodes CASSLVYTGELFF. This rearrangement joins TRBV5-1 to TRBJ2-2; unclear D gene. The CDR3 is 13 amino acids. Trimming left V 0 bases short and J 3 bases short, with 3 bases between. Germline V CDR1 and CDR2: SGHRS, YFSETQ.